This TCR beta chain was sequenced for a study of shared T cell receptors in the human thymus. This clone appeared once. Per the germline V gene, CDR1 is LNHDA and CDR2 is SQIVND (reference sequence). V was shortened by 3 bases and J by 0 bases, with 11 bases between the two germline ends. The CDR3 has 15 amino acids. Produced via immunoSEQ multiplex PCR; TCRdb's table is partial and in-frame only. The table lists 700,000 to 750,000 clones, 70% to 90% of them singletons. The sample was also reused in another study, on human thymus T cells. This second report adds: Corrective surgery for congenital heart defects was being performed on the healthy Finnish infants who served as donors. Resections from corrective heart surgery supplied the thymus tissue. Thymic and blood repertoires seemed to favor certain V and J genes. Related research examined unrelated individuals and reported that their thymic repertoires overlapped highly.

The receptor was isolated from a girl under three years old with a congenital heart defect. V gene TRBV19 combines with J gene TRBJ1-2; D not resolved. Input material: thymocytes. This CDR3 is CASSIWALTNYGYTF. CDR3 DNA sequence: TGTGCCAGTAGTATCTGGGCGTTGACTAACTATGGCTACACCTTC.